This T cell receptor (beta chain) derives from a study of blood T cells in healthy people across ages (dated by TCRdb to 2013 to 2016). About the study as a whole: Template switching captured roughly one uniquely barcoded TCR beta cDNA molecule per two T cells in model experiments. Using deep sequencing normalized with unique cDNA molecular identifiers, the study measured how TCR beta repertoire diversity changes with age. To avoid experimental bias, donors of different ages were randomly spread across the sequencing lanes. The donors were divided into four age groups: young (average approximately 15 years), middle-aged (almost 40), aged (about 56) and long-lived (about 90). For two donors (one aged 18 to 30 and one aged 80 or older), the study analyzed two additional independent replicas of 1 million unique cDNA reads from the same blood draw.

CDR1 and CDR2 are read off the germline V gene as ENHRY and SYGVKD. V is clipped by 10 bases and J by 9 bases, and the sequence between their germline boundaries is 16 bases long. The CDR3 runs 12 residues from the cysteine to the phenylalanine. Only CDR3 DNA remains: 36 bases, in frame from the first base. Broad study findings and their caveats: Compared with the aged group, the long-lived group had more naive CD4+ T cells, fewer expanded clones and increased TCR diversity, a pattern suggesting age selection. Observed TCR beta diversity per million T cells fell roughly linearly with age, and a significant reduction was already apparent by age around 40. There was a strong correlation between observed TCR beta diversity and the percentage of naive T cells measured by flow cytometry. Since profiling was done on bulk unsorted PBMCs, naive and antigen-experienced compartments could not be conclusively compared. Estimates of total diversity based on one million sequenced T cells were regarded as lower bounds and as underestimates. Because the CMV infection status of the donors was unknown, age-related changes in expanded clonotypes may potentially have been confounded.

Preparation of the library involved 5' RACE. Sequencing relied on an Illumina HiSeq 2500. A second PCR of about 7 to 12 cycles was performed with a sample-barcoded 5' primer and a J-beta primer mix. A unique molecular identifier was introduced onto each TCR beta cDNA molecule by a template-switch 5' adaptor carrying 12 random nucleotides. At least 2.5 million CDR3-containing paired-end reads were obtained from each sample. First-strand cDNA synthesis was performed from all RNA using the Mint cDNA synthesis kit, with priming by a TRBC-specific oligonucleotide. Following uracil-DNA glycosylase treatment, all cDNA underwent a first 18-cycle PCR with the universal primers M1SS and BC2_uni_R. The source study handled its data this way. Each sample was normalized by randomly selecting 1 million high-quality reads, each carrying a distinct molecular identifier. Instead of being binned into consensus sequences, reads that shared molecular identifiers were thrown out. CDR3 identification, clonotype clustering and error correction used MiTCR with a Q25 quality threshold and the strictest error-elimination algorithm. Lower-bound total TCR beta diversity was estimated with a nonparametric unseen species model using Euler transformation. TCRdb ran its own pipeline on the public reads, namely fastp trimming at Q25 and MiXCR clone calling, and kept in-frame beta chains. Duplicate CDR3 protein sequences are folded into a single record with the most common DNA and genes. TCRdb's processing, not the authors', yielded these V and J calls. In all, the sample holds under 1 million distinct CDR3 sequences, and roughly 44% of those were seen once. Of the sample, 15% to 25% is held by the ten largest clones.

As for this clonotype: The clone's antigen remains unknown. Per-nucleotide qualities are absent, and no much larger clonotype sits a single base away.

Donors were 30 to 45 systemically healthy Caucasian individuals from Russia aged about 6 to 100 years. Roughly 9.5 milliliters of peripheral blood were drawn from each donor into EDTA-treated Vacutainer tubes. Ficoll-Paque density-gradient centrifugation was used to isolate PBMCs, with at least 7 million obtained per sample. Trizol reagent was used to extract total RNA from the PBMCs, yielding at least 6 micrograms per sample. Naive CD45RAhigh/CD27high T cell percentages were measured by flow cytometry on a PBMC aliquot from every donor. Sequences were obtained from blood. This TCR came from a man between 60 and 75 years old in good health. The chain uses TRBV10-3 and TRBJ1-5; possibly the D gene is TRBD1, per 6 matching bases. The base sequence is TGTGCCACCACAGAACGAGGGGGGCCCCAGCATTTT. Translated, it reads CATTERGGPQHF.